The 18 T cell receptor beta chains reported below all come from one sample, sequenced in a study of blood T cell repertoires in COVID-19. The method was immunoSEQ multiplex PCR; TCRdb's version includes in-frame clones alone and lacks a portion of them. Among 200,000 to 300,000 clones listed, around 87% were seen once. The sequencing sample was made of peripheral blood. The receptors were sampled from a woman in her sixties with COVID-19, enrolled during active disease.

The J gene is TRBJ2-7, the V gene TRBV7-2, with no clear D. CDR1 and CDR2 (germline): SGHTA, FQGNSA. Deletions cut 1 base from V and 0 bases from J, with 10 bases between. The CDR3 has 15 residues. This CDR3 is CASSLGGHFSYEQYF. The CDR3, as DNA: TGTGCCAGCAGCTTAGGTGGGCACTTCTCCTACGAGCAGTACTTC.

The CDR3 region has the DNA TGCAGCGGCGGGACTAGCGGAAGTTCCAGGAATGAGCAGTTCTTC. Its protein is CSGGTSGSSRNEQFF. This sequence joins TRBV29-1 and TRBJ2-1; 11 bases line up with TRBD2. Unmatched junction bases numbered 12, after V lost 7 bases and J lost 7 bases. This CDR3 spans 15 amino acids. From germline, CDR1 is SQVTM and CDR2 ANQGSEA.

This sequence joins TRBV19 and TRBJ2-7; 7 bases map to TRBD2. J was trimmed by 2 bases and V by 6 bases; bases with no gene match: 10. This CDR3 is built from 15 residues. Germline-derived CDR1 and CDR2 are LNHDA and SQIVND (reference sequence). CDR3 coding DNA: TGTGCCAGTAGGGACTCGGCTAGCGGCACCTACGAGCAGTACTTC. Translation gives CASRDSASGTYEQYF.

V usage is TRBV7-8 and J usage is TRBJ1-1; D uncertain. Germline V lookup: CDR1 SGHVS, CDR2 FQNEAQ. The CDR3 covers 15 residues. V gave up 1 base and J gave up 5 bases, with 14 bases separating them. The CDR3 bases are TGTGCCAGCAGCTTAGGAACGGGAGGAGGGACTGAAGCTTTCTTT. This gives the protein CASSLGTGGGTEAFF. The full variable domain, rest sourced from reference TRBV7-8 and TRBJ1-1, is GAGVSQSPRYKVAKRGQDVALRCDPISGHVSLFWYQQALGQGPEFLTYFQNEAQLDKSGLPSDRFFAERPEGSVSTLKIQRTQQEDSAVYLCASSLGTGGGTEAFFGQGTRLTVV.

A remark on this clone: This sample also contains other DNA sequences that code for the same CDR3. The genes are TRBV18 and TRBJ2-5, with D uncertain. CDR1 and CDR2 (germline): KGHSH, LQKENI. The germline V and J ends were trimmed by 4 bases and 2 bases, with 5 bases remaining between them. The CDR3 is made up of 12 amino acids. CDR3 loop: CASSQQQETQYF. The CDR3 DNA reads TGTGCCAGCTCACAACAGCAAGAGACCCAGTACTTC.

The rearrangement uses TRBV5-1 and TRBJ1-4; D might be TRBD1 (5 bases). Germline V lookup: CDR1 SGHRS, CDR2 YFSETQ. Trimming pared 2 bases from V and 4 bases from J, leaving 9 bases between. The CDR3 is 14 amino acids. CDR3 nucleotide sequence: TGCGCCAGCAGCTTCCGGGGGGATAATGAAAAACTGTTTTTT. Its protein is CASSFRGDNEKLFF.

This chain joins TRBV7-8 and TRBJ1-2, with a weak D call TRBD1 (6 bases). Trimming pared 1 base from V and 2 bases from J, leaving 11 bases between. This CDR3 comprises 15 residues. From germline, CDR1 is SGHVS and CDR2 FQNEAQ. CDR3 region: CASSLVGRGNYGYTF. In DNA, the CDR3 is TGTGCCAGCAGCTTAGTCGGCAGGGGAAACTATGGCTACACCTTC.

DNA for the CDR3: TGTGCCAGCAGCCGTACGGGGTTGAGGGGGGAGACCCAGTACTTC. Its translation is CASSRTGLRGETQYF. The chain carries TRBV7-2 and TRBJ2-5, with D possibly matching TRBD1 (6 bases). Germline V gives CDR1 SGHTA, CDR2 FQGNSA. Trimming removed 5 bases from V and 5 bases from J, with 18 bases in between. This CDR3 spans 15 amino acids.

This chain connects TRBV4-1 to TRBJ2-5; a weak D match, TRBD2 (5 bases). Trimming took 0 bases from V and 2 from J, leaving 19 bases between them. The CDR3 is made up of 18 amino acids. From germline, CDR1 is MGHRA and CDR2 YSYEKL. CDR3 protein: CASSQEITRARGQETQYF. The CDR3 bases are TGCGCCAGCAGCCAAGAAATTACGAGGGCCCGGGGTCAAGAGACCCAGTACTTC.

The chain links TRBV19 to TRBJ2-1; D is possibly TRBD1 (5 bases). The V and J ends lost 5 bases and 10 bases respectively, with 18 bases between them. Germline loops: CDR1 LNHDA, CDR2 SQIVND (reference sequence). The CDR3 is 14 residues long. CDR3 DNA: TGTGCCAGTAGTGTCAACCCCAGGGTGGAGGAGCAGTTCTTC. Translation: CASSVNPRVEEQFF.

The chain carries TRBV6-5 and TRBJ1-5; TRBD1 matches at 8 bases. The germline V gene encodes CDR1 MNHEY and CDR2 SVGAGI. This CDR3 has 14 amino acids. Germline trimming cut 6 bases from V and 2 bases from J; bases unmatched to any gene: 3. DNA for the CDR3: TGTGCCAGCAGCCAGACAGGGGGCAATCAGCCCCAGCATTTT. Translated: CASSQTGGNQPQHF.

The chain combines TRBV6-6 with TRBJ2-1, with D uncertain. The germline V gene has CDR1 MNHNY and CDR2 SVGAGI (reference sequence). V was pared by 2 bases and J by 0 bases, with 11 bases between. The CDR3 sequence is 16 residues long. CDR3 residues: CASSYNPASSYNEQFF. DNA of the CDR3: TGTGCCAGCAGTTACAACCCCGCCAGCTCCTACAATGAGCAGTTCTTC.

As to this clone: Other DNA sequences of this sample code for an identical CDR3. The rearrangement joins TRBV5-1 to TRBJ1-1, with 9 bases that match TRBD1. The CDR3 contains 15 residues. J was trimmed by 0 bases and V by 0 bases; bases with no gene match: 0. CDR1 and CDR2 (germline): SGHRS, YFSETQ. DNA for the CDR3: TGCGCCAGCAGCTTGGGGGACAGGGTGAACACTGAAGCTTTCTTT. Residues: CASSLGDRVNTEAFF.

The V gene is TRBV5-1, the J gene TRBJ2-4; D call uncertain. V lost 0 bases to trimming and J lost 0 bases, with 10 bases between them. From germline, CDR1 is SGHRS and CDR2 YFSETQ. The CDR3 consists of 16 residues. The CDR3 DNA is TGCGCCAGCAGCTTGGATCCCGAGATAGCCAAAAACATTCAGTACTTC. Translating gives CASSLDPEIAKNIQYF.

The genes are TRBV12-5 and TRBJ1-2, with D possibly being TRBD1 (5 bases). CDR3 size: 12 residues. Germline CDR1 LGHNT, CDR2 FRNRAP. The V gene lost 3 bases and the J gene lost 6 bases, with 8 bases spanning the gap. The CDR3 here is CASGFSGNGYTF. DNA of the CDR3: TGTGCTAGTGGTTTTTCAGGGAATGGCTACACCTTC.

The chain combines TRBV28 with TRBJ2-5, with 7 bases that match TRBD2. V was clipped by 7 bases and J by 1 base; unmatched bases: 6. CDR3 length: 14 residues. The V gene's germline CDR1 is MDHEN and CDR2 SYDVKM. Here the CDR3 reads CASTWGGTQETQYF. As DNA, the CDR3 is TGTGCCAGCACATGGGGGGGAACCCAAGAGACCCAGTACTTC.

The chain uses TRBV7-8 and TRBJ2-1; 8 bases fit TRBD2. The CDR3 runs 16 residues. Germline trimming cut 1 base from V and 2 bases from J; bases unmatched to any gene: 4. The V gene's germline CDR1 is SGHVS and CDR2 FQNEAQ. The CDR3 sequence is CASSLGTGGPYNEQFF. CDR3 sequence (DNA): TGTGCCAGCAGCTTAGGAACGGGAGGGCCCTACAATGAGCAGTTCTTC.

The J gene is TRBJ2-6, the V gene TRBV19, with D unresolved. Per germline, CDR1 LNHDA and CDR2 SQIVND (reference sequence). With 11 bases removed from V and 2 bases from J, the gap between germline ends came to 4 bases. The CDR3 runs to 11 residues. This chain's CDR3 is CAVTGANVLTF. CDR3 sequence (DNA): TGTGCCGTAACTGGGGCCAACGTCCTGACTTTC.